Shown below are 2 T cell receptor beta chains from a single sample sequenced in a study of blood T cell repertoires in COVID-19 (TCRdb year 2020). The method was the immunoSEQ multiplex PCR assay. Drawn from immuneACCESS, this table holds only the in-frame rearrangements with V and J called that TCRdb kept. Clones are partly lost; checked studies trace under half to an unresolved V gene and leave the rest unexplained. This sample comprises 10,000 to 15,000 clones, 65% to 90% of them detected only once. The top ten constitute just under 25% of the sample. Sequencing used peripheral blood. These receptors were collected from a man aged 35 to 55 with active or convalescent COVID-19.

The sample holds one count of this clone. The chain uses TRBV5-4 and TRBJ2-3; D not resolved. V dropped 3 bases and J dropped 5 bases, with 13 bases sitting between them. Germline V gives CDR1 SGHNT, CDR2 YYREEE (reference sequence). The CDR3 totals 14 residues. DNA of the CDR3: TGTGCCAGCAGCTCGCAGAATGGAGAAGATACGCAGTATTTT. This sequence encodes CASSSQNGEDTQYF.

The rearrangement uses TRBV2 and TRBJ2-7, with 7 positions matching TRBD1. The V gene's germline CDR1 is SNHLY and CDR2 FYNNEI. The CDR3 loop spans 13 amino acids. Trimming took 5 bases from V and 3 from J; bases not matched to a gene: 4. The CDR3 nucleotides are TGTGCCAGCAGTAGGGACAGACGCTACGAGCAGTACTTC. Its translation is CASSRDRRYEQYF.